This record covers a single T cell receptor (beta chain). The study ran its PCR with 60 Vbeta and 13 Jbeta primers. Profiled with immunoSEQ multiplex PCR; TCRdb holds only in-frame clones, not every one. This sample yields around 70,000 clones, of which roughly 70% are seen a single time; around an eighth belongs to the top ten. These data are taken from a study of cytomegalovirus exposure and HLA in healthy donors. The source material was PBMCs. The clonotype comes from a man in his sixties or seventies in good health and CMV-seronegative.

For the CDR3, the DNA is TGTGCCAGCAGCTCGCTTTCCCGACAAGTGTCCTACAATGAGCAGTTCTTC. This translates into CASSSLSRQVSYNEQFF. The chain employs TRBV5-5 and TRBJ2-1; D remains unclear. The CDR3 extends over 17 amino acids. Trimming took 3 bases from V and 1 from J, leaving 17 bases between them. Germline CDR1 SGHKS, CDR2 YYEKEE (reference sequence).